The 12 T cell receptor beta chains below all came from one sample that was sequenced in a study of cytomegalovirus exposure and HLA in healthy donors. Profiling relied on immunoSEQ multiplex PCR, and the TCRdb table lists in-frame clones only, not all of them. The repertoire consists of 250,000 to 400,000 clones, with approximately 85% occurring once and the leading ten covering around 0.88%. What was sequenced was PBMCs. The origin of the receptors is a man between 25 and 39 years old in good health and CMV-seronegative.

This clone occurred once. The rearrangement uses TRBV5-1 and TRBJ2-3, with 10 nucleotides matching TRBD2. In germline, CDR1 is SGHRS, CDR2 YFSETQ. V lost 4 bases, J lost 6 bases, and 14 bases stayed unmatched. The CDR3 spans 17 residues. The CDR3: CASSQSQLAGVHDTQYF. The CDR3 DNA reads TGCGCCAGCAGCCAAAGTCAGCTAGCGGGGGTTCATGATACGCAGTATTTT.

This clone was seen a single time. The chain joins TRBV27 to TRBJ1-3; TRBD1 might be the D (6 bases). Trimming took off 5 bases at V and 0 bases at J, with 14 bases between the two ends. The CDR3 sequence is 16 residues long. The germline CDR1 and CDR2 sequences are MNHEY and SMNVEV (reference sequence). This CDR3 reads CASSTKTGDSGNTIYF. CDR3 coding DNA: TGTGCCAGCAGTACCAAGACAGGTGACTCTGGAAACACCATATATTTT.

This clone occurred once. This sequence joins TRBV25-1 and TRBJ1-6, with D perhaps TRBD1 (5 bases). V dropped 1 base and J dropped 9 bases, with 13 bases sitting between them. The CDR3 is 15 amino acids. Germline V gene lookup returns CDR1 MGHDK and CDR2 SYGVNS. For the CDR3, the DNA is TGTGCCAGCAGTGAATCCCGCGGTGGGGCTTCACCCCTCCACTTT. It translates to CASSESRGGASPLHF.

The chain has TRBV27 and TRBJ1-1; D is perhaps TRBD1 (5 bases). The CDR3 has 15 amino acids. Germline lookup yields CDR1 MNHEY and CDR2 SMNVEV (reference sequence). Trimming stripped 6 bases from V and 0 bases from J, with 14 bases between. The CDR3 DNA sequence: TGTGCCAGCAGCCTTCGGCCAGGGTTGAACACTGAAGCTTTCTTT. Residues: CASSLRPGLNTEAFF.

This chain uses TRBV6-6 with TRBJ2-1; D gene uncertain. The CDR3 is 14 residues long. V lost 5 bases and J lost 3, with 11 bases in between. CDR1 MNHNY and CDR2 SVGAGI come from the germline V gene (reference sequence). CDR3 sequence (DNA): TGTGCCAGCAGTGGGCCCATAATCTACAATGAGCAGTTCTTC. This sequence encodes CASSGPIIYNEQFF.

This chain uses TRBV12-5 with TRBJ2-7; D remains ambiguous. The germline V gene encodes CDR1 LGHNT and CDR2 FRNRAP. CDR3 size: 11 residues. Trimming left V 5 bases short and J 4 bases short, with 6 bases between. For the CDR3, the DNA is TGTGCTAGTGGTGATCAGTACGAGCAGTACTTC. The encoded protein is CASGDQYEQYF. The full variable domain, its missing parts supplied by reference TRBV12-5 and TRBJ2-7, is DARVTQTPRHKVTEMGQEVTMRCQPILGHNTVFWYRQTMMQGLELLAYFRNRAPLDDSGMPKDRFSAEMPDATLATLKIQPSEPRDSAVYFCASGDQYEQYFGPGTRLTVT.

The rearrangement uses TRBV11-3 and TRBJ1-2; TRBD1 aligns across 7 bases. The CDR3 has 12 residues. V dropped 5 bases and J dropped 6; count of bases not matched to a gene: 3. Germline assignment: CDR1 SGHNT and CDR2 YENEEA. The CDR3 is CASSAGQDGYTF. DNA of the CDR3: TGTGCCAGCAGCGCTGGACAGGATGGCTACACCTTC.

This clone was detected only once. The chain is built from TRBV10-2 and TRBJ2-1; no clear D. The germline gives CDR1 WSHSY, CDR2 SAAADI. This CDR3 is 12 amino acids long. The V end was cut by 4 bases, the J end by 11 bases, with 12 bases between. The CDR3 DNA is TGCGCCAGCAGTGGTCCCGCGGTGCAGCAGTTCTTC. Its translation is CASSGPAVQQFF.

The rearrangement links TRBV11-2 to TRBJ2-4; D ambiguous. Germline V gene lookup returns CDR1 SGHAT and CDR2 FQNNGV. This CDR3 has 15 residues. V was trimmed by 2 bases and J by 1 base, leaving 9 bases between them. CDR3 coding DNA: TGTGCCAGCAGCTTACCGGGTATGGCCAAAAACATTCAGTACTTC. This encodes CASSLPGMAKNIQYF.

The chain recombines TRBV6-1 with TRBJ2-3; 7 bases agree with TRBD1. The CDR3 is 14 amino acids. V lost 6 bases, J lost 2 bases, and 5 bases stayed unmatched. The germline gives CDR1 MNHNS, CDR2 SASEGT. The CDR3 DNA sequence: TGTGCCAGCAGCCGGGACAGATCCACAGATACGCAGTATTTT. This gives the protein CASSRDRSTDTQYF.

The genes are TRBV7-9 and TRBJ2-2; TRBD2 matches at 7 bases. J gave up 4 bases and V 2 bases, and 4 bases lay outside the gene matches. Germline V CDR1 and CDR2: SEHNR, FQNEAQ (reference sequence). This CDR3 has 15 residues. As DNA, the CDR3 is TGTGCCAGCAGCTTAATTCGGACTAGCACCGGGGAGCTGTTTTTT. Translation: CASSLIRTSTGELFF.

This sequence joins TRBV4-1 and TRBJ1-2; TRBD1 matches at 9 bases. After removal of 4 bases from V and 4 bases from J, the junction contained 1 base not matched to a gene. The CDR3 runs to 13 residues. CDR1 and CDR2 (germline): MGHRA, YSYEKL. In DNA form, the CDR3 reads TGCGCCAGCAGCCGGGACAGGGTCTATGGCTACACCTTC. Translating it yields CASSRDRVYGYTF.